The TCR beta chain under discussion was sequenced for a study of vaccination and CD4 T cells after COVID-19. The Oncomine TCR Beta short-read assay was applied to DNA of cultured CD4+ T cells. From the PCR reads, TCRdb called clonotypes with MiXCR, one entry per CDR3 protein. The table includes about 21,000 distinct CDR3 sequences, approximately 50% detected once. Germline trimming cut 8 bases from V and 1 base from J; bases unmatched to any gene: 7. This CDR3 is built from 14 residues. Per the germline V gene, CDR1 is SNHLY and CDR2 is FYNNEI. Treatment reported: approximately 11-day PBMC culture with coronavirus spike peptide pools or control peptides (ViraFEST assay). This clonotype was found a few times. Its antigen is unidentified.

The specimen sequenced was CD4+ T cells from blood, cultured in vitro. This chain uses TRBV2 with TRBJ1-1; TRBD1 matches at 7 bases. This TCR was recovered from a human donor who had recovered from COVID-19. In DNA, the CDR3 is TGTGCCAGCTCCGTAACAGGGGCGAACACTGAAGCTTTCTTT. It specifies CASSVTGANTEAFF.